This T cell receptor beta chain was identified in a study of OX40 agonist ivuxolimab in advanced cancers. Study conclusions and caveats: At 0.1 to 3.0 mg/kg and by week 6, clonal expansion occurred in CD4+ and CD8+ blood T cells.

Trimming took off 0 bases at V and 3 bases at J, with 9 bases between the two ends. This CDR3 comprises 15 residues. Germline CDR1 reads SGHRS; CDR2 reads YFSETQ. With regard to this clone: Its antigen remains unknown.

Sequencing was performed with immunoSEQ multiplex PCR; in TCRdb, only in-frame clones are kept and a portion is missing. The repertoire holds some 58,000 clones, roughly 80% seen once, with more than 1.5% in the top ten. The receptor was isolated from an adult with an advanced solid tumor such as melanoma, head and neck, liver or kidney cancer. This chain joins TRBV5-1 and TRBJ2-2, with a possible D match to TRBD2 (5 bases). The specimen was CD4+ or CD8+ T cells sorted from blood, collected in a trial of the OX40 agonist ivuxolimab. The CDR3: CASSLGQEDTGELFF. The CDR3 nucleotides read TGCGCCAGCAGCTTGGGGCAGGAGGACACCGGGGAGCTGTTTTTT.